The 22 T cell receptor beta chains listed next were all sequenced from one sample in a study of cytomegalovirus exposure and HLA in healthy donors. In the PCR, 60 Vbeta and 13 Jbeta primers were used. The assay was immunoSEQ multiplex PCR, and TCRdb's table has in-frame clones only and misses some. The sample has around 190,000 clones; 70% to 80% are singletons. Source material: PBMCs. These receptors were taken from a man aged 30 to 45 in good health and CMV-seronegative.

The chain uses TRBV19 and TRBJ2-5; 7 nucleotides agree with TRBD2. Trimming at V came to 3 bases and at J to 5 bases, leaving 6 bases not matched to a gene. Looked up from germline, CDR1 is LNHDA and CDR2 is SQIVND (reference sequence). CDR3 length equals 14 residues. The CDR3 bases are TGTGCCAGTAGTATCACTAGCGCGTCGGAGACCCAGTACTTC. Translating gives CASSITSASETQYF.

The chain employs TRBV2 and TRBJ1-5; D is ambiguous. CDR1 and CDR2 (germline): SNHLY, FYNNEI. Trimming pared 7 bases from V and 5 bases from J, leaving 6 bases between. The CDR3 length is 11 residues. DNA of the CDR3: TGTGCCAGCACTCTAGATCAGCCCCAGCATTTT. It codes for CASTLDQPQHF.

The genes are TRBV11-2 and TRBJ2-3; 10 bases are shared with TRBD2. CDR3 length: 16 amino acids. CDR1 and CDR2 from the germline V gene are SGHAT and FQNNGV. V lost 4 bases to trimming and J lost 2 bases; unmatched junction nucleotides: 6. The CDR3 region is CASSYRTSGHTDTQYF. CDR3 in DNA: TGTGCCAGCAGCTACAGGACTAGCGGCCACACAGATACGCAGTATTTT.

The genes are TRBV28 and TRBJ2-5; a possible D gene is TRBD2 (7 bases). Trimming stripped 10 bases from V and 11 bases from J, with 20 bases between. Germline V gene data show CDR1 as MDHEN and CDR2 as SYDVKM. This CDR3 is 12 amino acids long. The CDR3, as DNA: TGTGCCACCAAAAGGGGGGAGGGCCCGCAGTACTTC. It yields the protein CATKRGEGPQYF.

There are a few counts of this clone. The chain carries TRBV12-5 and TRBJ1-2; 9 bases are shared with TRBD1. The CDR3 spans 17 residues. Germline V gene lookup returns CDR1 LGHNT and CDR2 FRNRAP. V was pared by 5 bases and J by 3 bases, with 13 bases of the junction left unmatched. CDR3 DNA: TGTGCTAGTGGTACGACCCCTCCTGGGACAGGGCACTATGGCTACACCTTC. Its translation is CASGTTPPGTGHYGYTF.

The V and J genes are TRBV21-1 and TRBJ1-1; the listed D gene, TRBD1, was not tested against the DNA. TRBV21-1 is deemed a pseudogene. This CDR3 has 18 amino acids. The CDR3 region has the DNA TGTGCCAGCAGCAAAGCCTTATTCTCCGGGACAGAAAACACTGAAGCTTTCTTT. Its protein is CASSKALFSGTENTEAFF.

The V call is TRBV6-5, the J call TRBJ2-7; D might be TRBD2 (5 bases). CDR1 is MNHEY and CDR2 is SVGAGI in the germline V gene. The CDR3 covers 13 residues. V lost 5 bases and J 0 bases, leaving 8 bases between the germline ends. In DNA form, the CDR3 reads TGTGCCAGCAGTCGGGGTCCCTCCTACGAGCAGTACTTC. It translates to CASSRGPSYEQYF.

The chain carries TRBV27 and TRBJ2-4; 7 bases fit TRBD1. The CDR3 consists of 15 residues. Trimming took 6 bases from V and 0 from J; bases not matched to a gene: 5. The V gene's germline CDR1 is MNHEY and CDR2 SMNVEV (reference sequence). The CDR3 loop is CASREPGGAKNIQYF. DNA for the CDR3: TGTGCCAGCAGGGAGCCAGGGGGAGCCAAAAACATTCAGTACTTC.

The chain is built from TRBV6-5 and TRBJ2-1, with TRBD2 identical over 13 bases. In germline, CDR1 is MNHEY, CDR2 SVGAGI. The CDR3 is made up of 16 amino acids. The trim removed 0 bases at V and 9 bases at J, leaving 5 bases unmatched. For the CDR3, the DNA is TGTGCCAGCAGTTACTCCCTGGGACTAGCGGGAACTGAGCAGTTCTTC. Its translation is CASSYSLGLAGTEQFF.

This clone occurred a few times. The genes are TRBV10-3 and TRBJ2-3; D perhaps matches TRBD1 (5 bases). CDR1 is ENHRY, CDR2 SYGVKD, per germline. This CDR3 spans 12 amino acids. The V and J ends lost 7 bases and 3 bases respectively, with 8 bases between them. The CDR3: CAIKGMTDTQYF. CDR3 coding DNA: TGTGCCATCAAGGGGATGACAGATACGCAGTATTTT.

The chain has TRBV19 and TRBJ1-5; 10 positions match TRBD1. CDR1 and CDR2 from the germline V gene are LNHDA and SQIVND (reference sequence). The CDR3 is 14 amino acids. J gave up 5 bases and V 6 bases, and 4 bases lay outside the gene matches. CDR3 nucleotides: TGTGCCAGTAGCGCGGGACAGGGGTATCAGCCCCAGCATTTT. It is translated as CASSAGQGYQPQHF.

The chain couples TRBV30 to TRBJ1-1; the match to TRBD1 covers 7 bases. Germline V gene lookup returns CDR1 GTSNPN and CDR2 SVGIG (reference sequence). J lost 1 base, V lost 4 bases, and 0 bases had no gene match. The CDR3 is made up of 12 amino acids. DNA of the CDR3: TGTGCCTGGACAGGGGGGAACACTGAAGCTTTCTTT. It encodes CAWTGGNTEAFF.

The chain joins TRBV5-1 to TRBJ1-5, with D maybe TRBD1 (6 bases). CDR1 is SGHRS and CDR2 is YFSETQ in the germline V gene. This CDR3 contains 14 residues. Deletions cut 5 bases from V and 7 bases from J, with 16 bases between. CDR3 sequence: CASRAGGDEQPQHF. The CDR3 DNA reads as TGCGCCAGCAGGGCTGGGGGCGATGAGCAGCCCCAGCATTTT.

The V call is TRBV4-2, the J call TRBJ1-2; D perhaps matches TRBD1 (5 bases). Germline CDR1 is LGHNA and CDR2 is YNFKEQ. The V end was cut by 1 base, the J end by 0 bases, with 9 bases between. The CDR3 runs 15 residues. As DNA, the CDR3 is TGTGCCAGCAGCCAAGCAAGACAGTCTAACTATGGCTACACCTTC. Amino acid sequence: CASSQARQSNYGYTF.

The sample holds a few counts of this clone. The V call is TRBV5-4, the J call TRBJ1-6; TRBD1 matches at 11 bases. CDR3 length: 15 amino acids. In germline, CDR1 is SGHNT, CDR2 YYREEE (reference sequence). The J segment lost 10 bases and the V segment lost 4 bases, leaving 7 bases of the junction unmatched. CDR3 amino acids: CASSGPRTGGSPLHF. CDR3 DNA: TGTGCCAGCAGCGGGCCCAGGACAGGGGGCTCACCCCTCCACTTT.

The chain joins TRBV9 to TRBJ2-7, with D hard to call. V was cut by 4 bases and J by 1 base, with 12 bases left in between. Germline values: CDR1 SGDLS, CDR2 YYNGEE. The CDR3 runs to 14 residues. DNA of the CDR3: TGTGCCAGCAGCTTGCGACTCCTTTCCTACGAGCAGTACTTC. This gives the protein CASSLRLLSYEQYF.

J is TRBJ2-1 and V is TRBV5-1, with D perhaps TRBD2 (5 bases). The V end lost 1 base, the J end lost 0 bases, and 8 bases lay between the germline ends. Germline CDR1 SGHRS, CDR2 YFSETQ. CDR3 length: 15 residues. As DNA, the CDR3 is TGCGCCAGCAGCTTGTCGGGGATCTCCTACAATGAGCAGTTCTTC. Protein: CASSLSGISYNEQFF.

The chain carries TRBV13 and TRBJ2-7, with D perhaps TRBD2 (5 bases). Germline V gene sequence: CDR1 PRHDT, CDR2 FYEKMQ (reference sequence). The CDR3 loop spans 14 amino acids. The V end was cut by 3 bases, the J end by 4 bases, with 13 bases between. CDR3 coding DNA: TGTGCCAGCAGCTTGTATCAGGAGGTGTACGAGCAGTACTTC. Translated: CASSLYQEVYEQYF.

The CDR3 region is CASRTTGSGRSNEQFF. For the CDR3, the DNA is TGTGCCAGCAGGACCACCGGCAGCGGGAGGAGTAATGAGCAGTTCTTC. The genes are TRBV25-1 and TRBJ2-1; 9 nucleotides agree with TRBD2. Germline values: CDR1 MGHDK, CDR2 SYGVNS. Germline trimming cut 6 bases from V and 7 bases from J; bases unmatched to any gene: 13. This CDR3 region has 16 residues.

The chain carries TRBV5-5 and TRBJ2-5; 7 bases fit TRBD2. There are 16 residues in the CDR3. Per the germline V gene, CDR1 is SGHKS and CDR2 is YYEKEE (reference sequence). Germline trimming cut 2 bases from V and 0 bases from J; bases unmatched to any gene: 7. The CDR3 DNA is TGTGCCAGCAGCTTAGCCCTGGGGGGGTACCAAGAGACCCAGTACTTC. This codes for CASSLALGGYQETQYF.

Only a few counts were recorded for this clone. This sequence joins TRBV5-6 and TRBJ1-5; 8 bases agree with TRBD1. V trimming: 4 bases; J trimming: 0 bases; junction bases outside the gene matches: 15. CDR1 SGHDT and CDR2 YYEEEE come from the germline V gene. This CDR3 has 19 residues. CDR3 coding DNA: TGTGCCAGCAGCAATCGTCTTACGGGACAGGCGCTTAGCAATCAGCCCCAGCATTTT. It codes for CASSNRLTGQALSNQPQHF.

The chain couples TRBV14 to TRBJ2-1; the D gene is possibly TRBD2 (7 bases). Between the trimmed V and J ends, which lost 4 bases and 1 base, there was a span of 23 bases. The CDR3 sequence is 19 residues long. The germline V gene encodes CDR1 SGHDN and CDR2 FVKESK. CDR3 coding DNA: TGTGCCAGCAGCCGACAGGTAGGGGGGGCGAGTTCGTCCTACAATGAGCAGTTCTTC. It codes for CASSRQVGGASSSYNEQFF.